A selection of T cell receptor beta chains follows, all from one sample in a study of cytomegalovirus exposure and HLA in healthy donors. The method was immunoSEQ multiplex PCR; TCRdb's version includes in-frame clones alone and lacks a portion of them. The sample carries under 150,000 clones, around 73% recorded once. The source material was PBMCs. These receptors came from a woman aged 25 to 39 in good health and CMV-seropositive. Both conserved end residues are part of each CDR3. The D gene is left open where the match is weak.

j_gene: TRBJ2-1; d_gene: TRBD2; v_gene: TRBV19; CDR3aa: CASSRDYSGFSYNEQFF
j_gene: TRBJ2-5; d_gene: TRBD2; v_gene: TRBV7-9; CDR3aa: CSSSPSRRGSIRETQYF
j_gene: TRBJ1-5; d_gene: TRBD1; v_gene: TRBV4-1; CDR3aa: CASSRTGTGDQPQHF
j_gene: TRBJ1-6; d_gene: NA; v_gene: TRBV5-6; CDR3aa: CASTIGTYYNSPLHF
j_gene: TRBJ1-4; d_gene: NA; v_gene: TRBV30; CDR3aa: CAWRRSEKLFF
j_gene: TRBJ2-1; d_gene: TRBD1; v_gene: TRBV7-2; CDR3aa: CASSLSGQGYNEQFF
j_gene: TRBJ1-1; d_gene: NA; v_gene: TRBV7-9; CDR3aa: CASSFLGRGRNTEAFF
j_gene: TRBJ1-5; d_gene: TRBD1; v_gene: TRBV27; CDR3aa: CASSLGQGYSNQPQHF
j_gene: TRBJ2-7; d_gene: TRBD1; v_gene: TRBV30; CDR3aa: CAWSVTGTGNDEQYF
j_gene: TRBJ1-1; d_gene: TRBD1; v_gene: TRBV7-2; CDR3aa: CASSLGQGFYTEAFF
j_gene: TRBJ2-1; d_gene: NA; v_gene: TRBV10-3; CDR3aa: CAITQQGDEQFF
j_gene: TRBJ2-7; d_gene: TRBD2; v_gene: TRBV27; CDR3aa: CASSYREGKYEQYF
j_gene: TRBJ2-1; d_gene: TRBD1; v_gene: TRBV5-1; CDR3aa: CASSSRDSRDEQFF
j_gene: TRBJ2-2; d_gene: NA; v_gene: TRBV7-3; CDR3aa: CASSQGGSTGELFF
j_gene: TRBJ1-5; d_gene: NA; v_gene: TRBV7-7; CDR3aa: CASSLTAGQPQHF
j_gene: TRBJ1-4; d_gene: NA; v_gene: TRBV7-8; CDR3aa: CASSLARTRPTNEKLFF
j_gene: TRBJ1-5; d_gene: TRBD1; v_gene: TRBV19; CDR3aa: CATNDRANPQPQHF
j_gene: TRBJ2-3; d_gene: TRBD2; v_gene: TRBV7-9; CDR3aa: CASSPGLVTSETQYF
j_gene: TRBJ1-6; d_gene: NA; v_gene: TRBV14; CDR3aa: CASSHRNTYSPLHF
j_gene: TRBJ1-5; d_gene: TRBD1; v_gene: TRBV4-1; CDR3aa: CASSQEIQGGNQPQHF
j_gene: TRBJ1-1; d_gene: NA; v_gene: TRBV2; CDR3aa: CASSDQGNTEAFF
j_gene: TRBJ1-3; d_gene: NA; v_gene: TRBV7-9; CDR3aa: CASERGDSGNTIYF